This is a list of T cell receptor beta chains from one sample in a study of cytomegalovirus exposure and HLA in healthy donors. Method: immunoSEQ multiplex PCR; TCRdb's copy keeps in-frame clones and lacks some. The sample yields some 190,000 clones, about nine tenths seen once. Sequences were obtained from PBMCs. These receptors all stem from a young man in good health and CMV-seropositive. The conserved cysteine and the conserved F or W are not part of the CDR3 here. D genes are given only for firm matches.

v_gene	j_gene	d_gene	CDR3aa
TRBV9	TRBJ2-3	TRBD2	ASSVYPLAGSTDTQY
TRBV7-9	TRBJ2-5	.	ASSLHAGREETQY
TRBV7-2	TRBJ2-1	TRBD2	ASNLPGLAAYNEQF
TRBV2	TRBJ2-7	TRBD1	ASIEPGTGFSYEQY
TRBV7-3	TRBJ2-6	.	ASTIPTSGANVLT
TRBV18	TRBJ2-7	TRBD2	ASSPPGGSYEQY
TRBV6-4	TRBJ2-3	TRBD2	ASSGVAGASDTQY
TRBV9	TRBJ1-5	.	ASNHEGSNQPQH
TRBV7-9	TRBJ2-2	TRBD2	ASSLLAGGPGELF
TRBV29-1	TRBJ1-1	.	SVGYANGAF
TRBV7-2	TRBJ2-7	.	ASSKTGPGSYEQY
TRBV14	TRBJ2-4	.	ASSQAQGLAKNIQY
TRBV6-5	TRBJ2-3	.	ASSPAGPSTDTQY
TRBV5-1	TRBJ1-6	TRBD1	ASSLETGGSPLH
TRBV6-5	TRBJ2-1	.	ASSLILPTTYNEQF
TRBV27	TRBJ2-6	.	ATGVQANVLT
TRBV29-1	TRBJ1-2	.	SVVGGWDGYT
TRBV9	TRBJ2-7	.	ASSVTTVPSEQY
TRBV11-2	TRBJ2-1	.	ASSLGRGLDEQF
TRBV6-1	TRBJ2-7	TRBD1	ASRDRGKYEQY
TRBV6-5	TRBJ2-1	.	ASSYLREQF
TRBV29-1	TRBJ1-5	TRBD1	TLPGGRGNQPQH
TRBV7-6	TRBJ1-5	TRBD1	ASSRTPGQGFNQPQH
TRBV4-1	TRBJ2-1	TRBD2	ASSALGTSVYVDEQF
TRBV2	TRBJ2-1	.	ASLLAGEQF
TRBV4-2	TRBJ2-3	.	ASTPSGTDTQY
TRBV11-1	TRBJ1-5	.	ASSPDAYNQPQH
TRBV27	TRBJ1-6	.	ASSLNAGTSASPLH
TRBV7-9	TRBJ2-1	.	ASSLQWGSYNEQF
TRBV6-5	TRBJ1-2	.	ASARASSGGYT
TRBV4-1	TRBJ2-1	TRBD2	ASSPLMGGGSYNEQF
TRBV28	TRBJ2-7	.	ASSLEAGLSYEQY
TRBV18	TRBJ1-5	TRBD1	ASSPDREGQPQH
TRBV2	TRBJ1-5	.	ASNIQGMSGNQPQH
TRBV9	TRBJ1-1	.	ASSVGPGGGTEAF
TRBV10-3	TRBJ2-7	.	AISESDYEQY
TRBV6-5	TRBJ2-7	TRBD2	ATRQRDSYEQY
TRBV2	TRBJ1-4	TRBD1	ATALRGGNEKLF
TRBV9	TRBJ2-1	TRBD2	ASSVEVAGVNEQF
TRBV6-5	TRBJ2-5	TRBD2	ASSYRGGVWETQY
TRBV5-1	TRBJ2-3	.	ASSPGTYGTDTQY
TRBV19	TRBJ2-4	TRBD1	ASRTGNIQY
TRBV27	TRBJ2-6	.	ASSLEGTSGANVLT
TRBV14	TRBJ1-1	.	ASSRGTEAF
TRBV6-6	TRBJ1-6	.	ASSYSERSPLH
TRBV2	TRBJ2-3	.	ASDSSVEGTDTQY